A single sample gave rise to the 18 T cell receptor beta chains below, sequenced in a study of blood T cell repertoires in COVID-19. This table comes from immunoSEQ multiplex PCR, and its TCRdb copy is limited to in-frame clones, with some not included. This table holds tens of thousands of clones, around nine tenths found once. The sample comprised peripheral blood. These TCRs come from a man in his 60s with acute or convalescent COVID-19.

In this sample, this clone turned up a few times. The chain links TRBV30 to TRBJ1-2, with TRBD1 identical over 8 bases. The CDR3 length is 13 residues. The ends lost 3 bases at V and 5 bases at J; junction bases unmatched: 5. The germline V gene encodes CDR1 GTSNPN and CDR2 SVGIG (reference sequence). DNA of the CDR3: TGTGCCTGGAGCCGGGACAGGCCGTATGGCTACACCTTC. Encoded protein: CAWSRDRPYGYTF.

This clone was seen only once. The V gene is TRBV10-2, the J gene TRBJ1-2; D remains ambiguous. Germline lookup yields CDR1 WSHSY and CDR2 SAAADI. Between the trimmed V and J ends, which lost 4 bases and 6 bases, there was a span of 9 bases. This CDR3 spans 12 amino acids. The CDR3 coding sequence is TGCGCCAGCAGTGGCCCGGAGGATGGCTACACCTTC. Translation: CASSGPEDGYTF.

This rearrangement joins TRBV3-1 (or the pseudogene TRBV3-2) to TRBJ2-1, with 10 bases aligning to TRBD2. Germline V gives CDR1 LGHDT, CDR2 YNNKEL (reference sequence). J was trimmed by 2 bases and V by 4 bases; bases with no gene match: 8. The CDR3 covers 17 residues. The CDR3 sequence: CASSPSLLAGAYNEQFF. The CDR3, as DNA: TGTGCCAGCAGCCCATCCCTTCTAGCGGGGGCCTACAATGAGCAGTTCTTC.

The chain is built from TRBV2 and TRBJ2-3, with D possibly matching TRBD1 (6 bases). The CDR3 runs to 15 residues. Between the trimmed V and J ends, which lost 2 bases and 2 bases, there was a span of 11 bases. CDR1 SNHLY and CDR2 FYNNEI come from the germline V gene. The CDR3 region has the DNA TGTGCCAGCAGTGAAAACAGGGAGTACACAGATACGCAGTATTTT. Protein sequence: CASSENREYTDTQYF.

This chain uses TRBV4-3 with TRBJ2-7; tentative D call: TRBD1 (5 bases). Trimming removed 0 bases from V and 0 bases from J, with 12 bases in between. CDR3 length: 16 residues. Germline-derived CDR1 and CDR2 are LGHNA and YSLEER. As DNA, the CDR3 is TGCGCCAGCAGCCAAGATATAACAGGCAGCTCCTACGAGCAGTACTTC. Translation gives CASSQDITGSSYEQYF.

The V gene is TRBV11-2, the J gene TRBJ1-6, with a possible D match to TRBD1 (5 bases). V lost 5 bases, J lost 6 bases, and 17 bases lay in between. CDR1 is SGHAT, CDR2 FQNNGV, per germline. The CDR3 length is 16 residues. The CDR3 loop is CASSPTPGLSNSPLHF. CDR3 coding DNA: TGTGCCAGCAGCCCAACCCCGGGACTCTCTAATTCACCCCTCCACTTT.

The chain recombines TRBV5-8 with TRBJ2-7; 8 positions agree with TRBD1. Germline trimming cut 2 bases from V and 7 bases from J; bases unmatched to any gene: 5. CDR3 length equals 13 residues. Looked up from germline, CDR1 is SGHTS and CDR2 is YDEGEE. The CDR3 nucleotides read TGTGCCAGCAGCTTCCAGGGGGCGGAAGAGCAGTACTTC. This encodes CASSFQGAEEQYF.

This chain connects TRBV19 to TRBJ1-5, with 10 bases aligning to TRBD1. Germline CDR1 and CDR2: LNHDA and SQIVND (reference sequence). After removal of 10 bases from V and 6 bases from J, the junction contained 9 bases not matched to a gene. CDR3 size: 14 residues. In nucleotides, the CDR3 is TGTGCCACCCGACAGGGGGCGAAAGTTCAGCCCCAGCATTTT. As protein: CATRQGAKVQPQHF.

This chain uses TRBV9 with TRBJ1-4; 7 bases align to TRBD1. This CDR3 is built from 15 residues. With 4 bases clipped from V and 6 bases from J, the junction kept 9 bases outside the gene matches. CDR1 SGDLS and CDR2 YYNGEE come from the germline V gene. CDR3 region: CASSPEGARYEKLFF. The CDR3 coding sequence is TGTGCCAGCAGCCCCGAGGGGGCGCGCTATGAAAAACTGTTTTTT.

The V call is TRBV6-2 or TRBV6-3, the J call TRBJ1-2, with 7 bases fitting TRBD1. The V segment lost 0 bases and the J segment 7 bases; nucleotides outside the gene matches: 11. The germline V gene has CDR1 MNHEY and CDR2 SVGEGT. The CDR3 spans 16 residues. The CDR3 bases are TGTGCCAGCAGTTACTCGTTTTCTAGGGGGCCGGTTGGCTACACCTTC. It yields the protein CASSYSFSRGPVGYTF.

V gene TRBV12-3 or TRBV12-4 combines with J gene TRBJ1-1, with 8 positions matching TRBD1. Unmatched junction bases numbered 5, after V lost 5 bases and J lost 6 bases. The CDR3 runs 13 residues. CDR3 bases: TGTGCCAGCAGTGGGGACAGGCTCGCTGAAGCTTTCTTT. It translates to CASSGDRLAEAFF.

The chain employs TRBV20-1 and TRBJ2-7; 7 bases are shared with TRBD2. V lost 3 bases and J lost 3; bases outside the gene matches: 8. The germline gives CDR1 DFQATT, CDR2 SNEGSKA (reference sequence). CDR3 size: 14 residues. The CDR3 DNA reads TGCAGTGCTAGTGGGGACCCGGGGGGCTACGAGCAGTACTTC. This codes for CSASGDPGGYEQYF.

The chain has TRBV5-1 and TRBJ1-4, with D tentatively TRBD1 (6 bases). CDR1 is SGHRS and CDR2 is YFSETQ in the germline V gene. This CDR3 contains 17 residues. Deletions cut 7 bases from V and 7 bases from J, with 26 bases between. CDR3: CASSYGTHNRVSEKLFF. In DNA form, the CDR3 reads TGCGCCAGCTCCTACGGGACACACAACAGGGTTAGTGAAAAACTGTTTTTT.

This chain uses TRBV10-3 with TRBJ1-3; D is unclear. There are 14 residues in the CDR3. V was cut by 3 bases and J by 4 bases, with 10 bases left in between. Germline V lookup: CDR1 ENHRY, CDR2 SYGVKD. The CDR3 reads CAISEVESGNTIYF. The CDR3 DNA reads TGTGCCATCAGTGAAGTGGAGTCCGGAAACACCATATATTTT.

The CDR3 bases are TGTGCCAGCAGTGAAAATGGACAGGGCTCTGGGGAGCTGTTTTTT. Translating gives CASSENGQGSGELFF. The J gene is TRBJ2-2, the V gene TRBV2; 8 bases are a match to TRBD1. This CDR3 is 15 amino acids long. The V and J ends lost 2 bases and 8 bases, in that order; junction bases with no gene match: 7. From germline, CDR1 is SNHLY and CDR2 FYNNEI. The variable domain in full, completed from reference TRBV2 and TRBJ2-2, reads EPEVTQTPSHQVTQMGQEVILRCVPISNHLYFYWYRQILGQKVEFLVSFYNNEISEKSEIFDDQFSVERPDGSNFTLKIRSTKLEDSAMYFCASSENGQGSGELFFGEGSRLTVL.

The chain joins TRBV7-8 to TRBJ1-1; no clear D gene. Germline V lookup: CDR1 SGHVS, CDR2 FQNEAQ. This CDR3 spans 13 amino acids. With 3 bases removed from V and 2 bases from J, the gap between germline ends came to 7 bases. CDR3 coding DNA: TGTGCCAGCAGCTTTGCCGGTAACACTGAAGCTTTCTTT. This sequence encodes CASSFAGNTEAFF.

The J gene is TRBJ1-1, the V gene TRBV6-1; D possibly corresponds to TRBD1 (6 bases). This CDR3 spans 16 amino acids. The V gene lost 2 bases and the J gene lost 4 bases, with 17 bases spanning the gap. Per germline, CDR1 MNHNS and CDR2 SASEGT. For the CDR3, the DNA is TGTGCCAGCAGTGAAAGTAGGACAGCCCCCGGCACTGAAGCTTTCTTT. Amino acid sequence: CASSESRTAPGTEAFF.

CDR3 amino acids: CASSAGGSAGETQYF. CDR3 sequence (DNA): TGTGCCAGCAGCGCGGGGGGGAGCGCCGGGGAGACCCAGTACTTC. The chain is built from TRBV9 and TRBJ2-5, with 8 bases aligning to TRBD2. This CDR3 has 15 amino acids. The germline V gene has CDR1 SGDLS and CDR2 YYNGEE. Trimming took 3 bases from V and 5 from J; bases not matched to a gene: 9.